Detailed here is one TCR beta chain. Membership in each cohort depended on participant-reported clinical history. In the source study's methods: Amplification of reference gene primers was used by the study to estimate nucleated cell counts. Assay: immunoSEQ multiplex PCR; the TCRdb copy retains only in-frame clones and omits some. D and trimming were read from the DNA, whereas the V and J calls and clone size are those reported in that table. The sample lists approximately 260,000 clones; around 88% were seen once. From germline, CDR1 is MNHEY and CDR2 SVGAGI. The CDR3 length is 14 residues. The V and J ends lost 6 bases and 3 bases respectively, with 15 bases between them. The data were taken from a study of blood T cell repertoires in COVID-19.

This clonotype originated in a woman aged 40-49 years with acute COVID-19. The chain uses TRBV6-5 and TRBJ2-7; D not certain. Sequenced material: PBMCs or T cells enriched from blood (not recorded which). CDR3 coding DNA: TGTGCCAGCAGGCCCTTAGAGAGCTTCTACGAGCAGTACTTC. Translated, it gives CASRPLESFYEQYF.